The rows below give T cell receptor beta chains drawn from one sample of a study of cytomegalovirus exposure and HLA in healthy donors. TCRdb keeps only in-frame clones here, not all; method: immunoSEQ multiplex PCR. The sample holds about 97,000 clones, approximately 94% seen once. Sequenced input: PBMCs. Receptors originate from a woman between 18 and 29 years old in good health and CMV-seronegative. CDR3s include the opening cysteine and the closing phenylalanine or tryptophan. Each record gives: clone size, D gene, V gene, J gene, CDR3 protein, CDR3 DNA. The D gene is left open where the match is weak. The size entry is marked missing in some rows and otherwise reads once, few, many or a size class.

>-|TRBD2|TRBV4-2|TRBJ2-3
CASSLPGREGRGTDTQYF
TGTGCCAGCAGCCTACCGGGGCGGGAGGGCCGAGGTACAGATACGCAGTATTTT
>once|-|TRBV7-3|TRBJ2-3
CASSLSSGTDTQYF
TGTGCCAGCAGCTTATCCTCGGGCACAGATACGCAGTATTTT
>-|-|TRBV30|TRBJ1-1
CAWSRQIMNTEAFF
TGTGCCTGGTCCCGACAGATTATGAACACTGAAGCTTTCTTT
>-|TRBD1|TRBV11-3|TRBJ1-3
CASSIWDRRSGNTIYF
TGTGCCAGCAGTATTTGGGACAGGAGGTCCGGAAACACCATATATTTT
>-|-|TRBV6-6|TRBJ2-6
CASSPDTLSGANVLTF
TGTGCCAGCAGCCCTGACACACTGTCCGGGGCCAACGTCCTGACTTTC
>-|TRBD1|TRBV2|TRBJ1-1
CASSWAGQGMNTEAFF
TGTGCCAGCAGTTGGGCGGGACAGGGGATGAACACTGAAGCTTTCTTT
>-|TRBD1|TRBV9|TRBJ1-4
CASSAHGQETNEKLFF
TGTGCCAGCAGCGCACATGGACAGGAAACTAATGAAAAACTGTTTTTT
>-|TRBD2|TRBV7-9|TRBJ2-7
CAGHSGGPTREQYF
TGTGCCGGTCATAGCGGGGGCCCTACACGGGAGCAGTACTTC
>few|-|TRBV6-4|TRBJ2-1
CASSDAANNEQFF
TGTGCCAGCAGTGATGCGGCTAACAATGAGCAGTTCTTC
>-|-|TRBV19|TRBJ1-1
CASSPGRAGTEAFF
TGTGCCAGTAGTCCGGGGAGGGCGGGCACTGAAGCTTTCTTT
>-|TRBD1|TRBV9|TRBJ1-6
CASSVGSGQYNSPLHF
TGTGCCAGCAGCGTAGGTTCGGGACAGTATAATTCACCCCTCCACTTT
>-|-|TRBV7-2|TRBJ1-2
CASSLAGGLNYGYTF
TGTGCCAGCAGCTTAGCCGGGGGTCTCAACTATGGCTACACCTTC
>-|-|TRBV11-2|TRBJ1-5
CASSSGGNGQPQHF
TGTGCCAGCAGTTCGGGAGGTAATGGCCAGCCCCAGCATTTT
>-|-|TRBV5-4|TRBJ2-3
CASSQEEVLDTQYF
TGTGCCAGCAGCCAGGAGGAGGTTCTGGATACGCAGTATTTT
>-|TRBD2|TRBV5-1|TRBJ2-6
CASSLIAGEPGANVLTF
TGCGCCAGCAGCTTAATAGCGGGAGAGCCTGGGGCCAACGTCCTGACTTTC
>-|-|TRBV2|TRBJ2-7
CASRASYEQYF
TGTGCCAGCAGGGCTTCCTACGAGCAGTACTTC